This is a list of T cell receptor beta chains from one sample in a study of circulating CD8 cells and anti-PD-1 response in melanoma. From the reads, TCRdb called clonotypes with MiXCR, one entry per CDR3 protein. The profile shows several hundred distinct CDR3 sequences, over 7% of them singletons. This sample comprised CD8+ T cells from PBMCs, obtained at baseline or after one month of anti-PD-1 therapy (not recorded which). These receptors were collected from a human donor with melanoma. Both conserved end residues are part of each CDR3. The D gene is left open where the match is weak. Clone size appears in some rows only: once, few, many, or a class for an expanded clone.

d_call: TRBD1; j_call: TRBJ2-7; clone_size: few; v_call: TRBV7-6; cdr3_aa: CASSSGQGARNEQYF; cdr3_nt: TGTGCCAGCAGCTCGGGACAGGGGGCGCGTAACGAGCAGTACTTC
d_call: NA; j_call: TRBJ2-1; clone_size: large; v_call: TRBV20-1; cdr3_aa: CSARAWGIEQFF; cdr3_nt: TGCAGTGCTAGAGCCTGGGGGATAGAGCAGTTCTTC
d_call: NA; j_call: TRBJ2-7; clone_size: NA; v_call: TRBV5-4; cdr3_aa: CASSLVWKPPCEQYF; cdr3_nt: TGTGCCAGCAGCTTGGTGTGGAAACCACCCTGCGAGCAGTACTTC
d_call: TRBD2; j_call: TRBJ2-3; clone_size: large; v_call: TRBV19; cdr3_aa: CASSTGLAGGALSTDTQYF; cdr3_nt: TGTGCCAGTAGTACGGGACTAGCGGGGGGAGCTCTTAGCACAGATACGCAGTATTTT
d_call: TRBD2; j_call: TRBJ2-2; clone_size: medium-sized; v_call: TRBV9; cdr3_aa: CASSVVPSGRYDTGELFF; cdr3_nt: TGTGCCAGCAGCGTAGTGCCTAGCGGGAGATATGACACCGGGGAGCTGTTTTTT
d_call: NA; j_call: TRBJ2-7; clone_size: large; v_call: TRBV29-1; cdr3_aa: CSVVWTDSYEQYF; cdr3_nt: TGCAGCGTTGTCTGGACAGACTCCTACGAGCAGTACTTC
d_call: NA; j_call: TRBJ1-3; clone_size: large; v_call: TRBV2; cdr3_aa: CATTEDFSGNTIYF; cdr3_nt: TGTGCCACGACAGAAGACTTCTCTGGAAACACCATATATTTT
d_call: TRBD2; j_call: TRBJ2-3; clone_size: medium-sized; v_call: TRBV29-1; cdr3_aa: CSVWRRGALDTQYF; cdr3_nt: TGCAGCGTTTGGCGGCGGGGGGCGCTGGATACGCAGTATTTT
d_call: NA; j_call: TRBJ2-3; clone_size: large; v_call: TRBV2; cdr3_aa: CASQGQSTDTQYF; cdr3_nt: TGTGCCAGCCAAGGACAGAGCACAGATACGCAGTATTTT
d_call: TRBD2; j_call: TRBJ2-2; clone_size: large; v_call: TRBV7-3; cdr3_aa: CASTPGGGSAGELFF; cdr3_nt: TGTGCCAGCACTCCGGGGGGAGGCTCGGCCGGGGAGCTGTTTTTT
d_call: TRBD2; j_call: TRBJ2-1; clone_size: large; v_call: TRBV19; cdr3_aa: CASSGTGTRILNEQFF; cdr3_nt: TGTGCCAGTAGTGGCACCGGGACTAGAATTCTGAATGAGCAGTTCTTC
d_call: TRBD2; j_call: TRBJ2-1; clone_size: medium-sized; v_call: TRBV19; cdr3_aa: CASSWGGSYNEQFF; cdr3_nt: TGTGCCAGTAGTTGGGGGGGGTCCTACAATGAGCAGTTCTTC
d_call: NA; j_call: TRBJ2-1; clone_size: medium-sized; v_call: TRBV5-5; cdr3_aa: CASSYRVSEVGNEQFF; cdr3_nt: TGTGCCAGCAGCTACAGGGTGTCGGAAGTTGGTAATGAGCAGTTCTTC
d_call: TRBD1; j_call: TRBJ1-1; clone_size: large; v_call: TRBV29-1; cdr3_aa: CSVTGGLAEAFF; cdr3_nt: TGCAGCGTTACAGGGGGTCTCGCTGAAGCTTTCTTT
d_call: NA; j_call: TRBJ2-1; clone_size: large; v_call: TRBV3-1; cdr3_aa: CASSHPDRRSYNEQFF; cdr3_nt: TGTGCCAGCAGCCATCCCGACAGGAGATCCTACAATGAGCAGTTCTTC
d_call: NA; j_call: TRBJ2-7; clone_size: large; v_call: TRBV25-1; cdr3_aa: CAAGIYEQYF; cdr3_nt: TGTGCTGCAGGTATCTACGAGCAGTACTTC
d_call: TRBD2; j_call: TRBJ2-5; clone_size: large; v_call: TRBV7-3; cdr3_aa: CASSLKLAGGLETQYF; cdr3_nt: TGTGCCAGCAGCTTAAAACTAGCGGGAGGATTAGAGACCCAGTACTTC
d_call: NA; j_call: TRBJ2-1; clone_size: large; v_call: TRBV25-1; cdr3_aa: CASSGPSGVVFF; cdr3_nt: TGTGCCAGCAGTGGTCCTTCCGGGGTCGTGTTCTTC